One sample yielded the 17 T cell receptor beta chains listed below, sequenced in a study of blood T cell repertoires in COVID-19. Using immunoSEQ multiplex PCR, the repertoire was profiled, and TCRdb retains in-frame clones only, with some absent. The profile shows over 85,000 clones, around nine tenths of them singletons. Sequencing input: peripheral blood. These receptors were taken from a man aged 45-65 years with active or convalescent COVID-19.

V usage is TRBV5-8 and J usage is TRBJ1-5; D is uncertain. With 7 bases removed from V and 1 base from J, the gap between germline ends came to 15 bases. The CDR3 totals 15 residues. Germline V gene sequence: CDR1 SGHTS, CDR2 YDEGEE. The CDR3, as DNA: TGTGCCAGCCGACCTTACGGAGTAAGCAATCAGCCCCAGCATTTT. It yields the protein CASRPYGVSNQPQHF.

The chain's CDR3 is CASSLSGVPGNTIYF. The CDR3 DNA follows: TGTGCCAGCAGCTTGTCAGGGGTCCCTGGAAACACCATATATTTT. The rearrangement uses TRBV5-4 and TRBJ1-3; D possibly corresponds to TRBD1 (6 bases). CDR1 SGHNT and CDR2 YYREEE come from the germline V gene (reference sequence). With 1 base removed from V and 2 bases from J, the gap between germline ends came to 10 bases. This CDR3 spans 15 amino acids.

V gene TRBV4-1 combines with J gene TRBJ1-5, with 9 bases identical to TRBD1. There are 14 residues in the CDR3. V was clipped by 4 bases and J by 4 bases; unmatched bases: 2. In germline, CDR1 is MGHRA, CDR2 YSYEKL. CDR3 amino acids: CASSPGQGNQPQHF. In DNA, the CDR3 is TGCGCCAGCAGCCCGGGACAGGGTAATCAGCCCCAGCATTTT.

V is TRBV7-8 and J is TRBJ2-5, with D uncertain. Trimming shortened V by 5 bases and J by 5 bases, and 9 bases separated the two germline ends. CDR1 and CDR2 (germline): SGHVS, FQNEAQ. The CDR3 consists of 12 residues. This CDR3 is CASSPAGETQYF. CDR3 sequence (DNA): TGTGCCAGCAGCCCAGCCGGGGAGACCCAGTACTTC.

Here the CDR3 reads CASTTGGGSYNEQFF. DNA for the CDR3: TGTGCCAGCACCACAGGGGGAGGCTCCTACAATGAGCAGTTCTTC. The chain uses TRBV28 and TRBJ2-1, with 8 positions matching TRBD1. Germline trimming cut 7 bases from V and 0 bases from J; bases unmatched to any gene: 5. Germline-derived CDR1 and CDR2 are MDHEN and SYDVKM. The CDR3 contains 15 residues.

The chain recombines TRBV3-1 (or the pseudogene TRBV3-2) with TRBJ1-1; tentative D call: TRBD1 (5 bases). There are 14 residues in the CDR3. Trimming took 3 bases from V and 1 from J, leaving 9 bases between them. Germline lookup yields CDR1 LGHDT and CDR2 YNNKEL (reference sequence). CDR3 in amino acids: CASSHPGGNTEAFF. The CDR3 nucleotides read TGTGCCAGCAGCCACCCGGGGGGGAACACTGAAGCTTTCTTT.

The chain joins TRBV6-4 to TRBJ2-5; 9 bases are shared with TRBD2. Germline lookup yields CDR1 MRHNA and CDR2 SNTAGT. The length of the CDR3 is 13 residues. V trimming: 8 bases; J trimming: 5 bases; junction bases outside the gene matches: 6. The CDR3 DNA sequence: TGTGCCAGCTGTAGCGGGGGCGGGGAGACCCAGTACTTC. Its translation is CASCSGGGETQYF.

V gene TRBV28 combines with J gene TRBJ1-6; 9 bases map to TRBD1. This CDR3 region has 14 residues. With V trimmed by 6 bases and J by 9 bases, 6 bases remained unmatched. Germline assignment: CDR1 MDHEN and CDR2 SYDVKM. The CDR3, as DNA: TGTGCCAGCAGCCTGGGACAGGGTGGTTCACCCCTCCACTTT. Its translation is CASSLGQGGSPLHF.

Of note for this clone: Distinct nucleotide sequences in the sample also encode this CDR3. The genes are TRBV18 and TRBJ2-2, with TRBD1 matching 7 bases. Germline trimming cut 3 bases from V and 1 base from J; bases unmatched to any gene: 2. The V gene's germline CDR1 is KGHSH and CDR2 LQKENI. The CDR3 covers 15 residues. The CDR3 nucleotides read TGTGCCAGCTCACCCGGGACAGAGAACACCGGGGAGCTGTTTTTT. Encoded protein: CASSPGTENTGELFF.

The CDR3 loop is CASSPNSGGLQETQYF. For the CDR3, the DNA is TGTGCCAGCAGCCCAAATAGCGGGGGGCTTCAAGAGACCCAGTACTTC. The V and J genes are TRBV3-1 (or the pseudogene TRBV3-2) and TRBJ2-5; 10 nucleotides match TRBD2. The ends lost 4 bases at V and 2 bases at J; junction bases unmatched: 7. Germline CDR1 LGHDT, CDR2 YNNKEL (reference sequence). The CDR3 is made up of 16 amino acids.

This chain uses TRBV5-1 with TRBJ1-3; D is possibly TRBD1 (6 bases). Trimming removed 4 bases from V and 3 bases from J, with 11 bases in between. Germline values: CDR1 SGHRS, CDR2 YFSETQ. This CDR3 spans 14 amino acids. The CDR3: CASSTGQRGNTIYF. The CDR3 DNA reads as TGCGCCAGCAGCACAGGACAGCGTGGAAACACCATATATTTT.

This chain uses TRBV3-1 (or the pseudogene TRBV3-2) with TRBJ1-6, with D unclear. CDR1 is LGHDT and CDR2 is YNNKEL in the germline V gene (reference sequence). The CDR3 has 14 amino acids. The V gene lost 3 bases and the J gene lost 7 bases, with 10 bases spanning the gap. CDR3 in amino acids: CASSHGDSNSPLHF. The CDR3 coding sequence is TGTGCCAGCAGCCACGGTGATAGCAATTCACCCCTCCACTTT.

The CDR3 loop is CASSEGSNSPLHF. CDR3 sequence (DNA): TGTGCCAGCAGTGAGGGCTCTAATTCACCCCTCCACTTT. The chain employs TRBV6-4 and TRBJ1-6, with unresolved D. CDR1 MRHNA and CDR2 SNTAGT come from the germline V gene. V lost 3 bases and J 6 bases, leaving 6 bases between the germline ends. This CDR3 contains 13 residues.

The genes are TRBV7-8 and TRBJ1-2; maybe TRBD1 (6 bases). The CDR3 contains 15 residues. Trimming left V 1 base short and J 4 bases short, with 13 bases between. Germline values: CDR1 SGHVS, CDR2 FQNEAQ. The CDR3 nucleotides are TGTGCCAGCAGCTTAGGTACAGGGAAATCCTATGGCTACACCTTC. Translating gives CASSLGTGKSYGYTF.

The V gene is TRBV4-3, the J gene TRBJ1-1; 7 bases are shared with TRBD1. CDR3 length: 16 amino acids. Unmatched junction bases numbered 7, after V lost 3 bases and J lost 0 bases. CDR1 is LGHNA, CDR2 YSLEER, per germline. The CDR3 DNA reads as TGCGCCAGCAGCCACATTCGGACAGGCGTGAACACTGAAGCTTTCTTT. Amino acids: CASSHIRTGVNTEAFF.

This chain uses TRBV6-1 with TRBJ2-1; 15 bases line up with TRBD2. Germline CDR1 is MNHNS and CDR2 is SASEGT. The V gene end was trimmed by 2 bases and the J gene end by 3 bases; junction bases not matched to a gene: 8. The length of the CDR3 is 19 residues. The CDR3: CASSESWTSGGAVYNEQFF. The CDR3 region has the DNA TGTGCCAGCAGTGAATCGTGGACTAGCGGGGGGGCCGTCTACAATGAGCAGTTCTTC.

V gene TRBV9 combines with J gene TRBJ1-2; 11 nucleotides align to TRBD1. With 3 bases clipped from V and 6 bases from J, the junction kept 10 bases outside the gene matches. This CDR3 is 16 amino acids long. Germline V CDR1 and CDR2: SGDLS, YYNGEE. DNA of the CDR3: TGTGCCAGCAGCGACTGGACAGGGGGCTATAAGGATGGCTACACCTTC. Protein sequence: CASSDWTGGYKDGYTF.